This T cell receptor (beta chain) was obtained from a study of blood T cell repertoires in COVID-19. J lost 2 bases, V lost 5 bases, and 9 bases had no gene match. The CDR3 contains 16 residues. CDR1 PRHDT and CDR2 FYEKMQ come from the germline V gene (reference sequence). The protocol was immunoSEQ multiplex PCR, while the TCRdb copy is restricted to in-frame clones and leaves out a portion. The sample lists almost 250,000 clones; more than 70% were seen once. This TCR came from a woman aged 80 or over with COVID-19, enrolled during active disease. This rearrangement joins TRBV13 to TRBJ1-3; the match to TRBD1 covers 7 bases. Sequenced: peripheral blood. CDR3 DNA sequence: TGTGCCAGCAGCACTGCCGCAGGGGGGACTGGAAACACCATATATTTT. This encodes CASSTAAGGTGNTIYF.